These T cell receptor beta chains were read from a single sample in a study of cytomegalovirus exposure and HLA in healthy donors. Produced via immunoSEQ multiplex PCR; TCRdb's table is partial and in-frame only. The table includes around 100,000 clones, about 95% detected once. Sequencing input: PBMCs. These receptor sequences come from a woman aged 18 to 35 in good health and CMV-seronegative. Each CDR3 is given with its conserved first and last residue. Fields, in order: J gene, V gene, clone size, D gene, CDR3 protein, CDR3 DNA. The D gene is left open where the match is weak. Rows give clone size only sometimes, using once, few, many, or a class for an expanded clone.

>TRBJ2-1|TRBV5-1|.|.
CASSRTEEQFF
TGCGCCAGCAGCAGGACAGAAGAGCAGTTCTTC
>TRBJ2-2|TRBV7-2|.|TRBD2
CATSGTSGAGELFF
TGTGCCACCTCCGGGACTAGCGGGGCCGGGGAGCTGTTTTTT
>TRBJ2-7|TRBV18|.|.
CASSPPQGSSYEQYF
TGTGCCAGCTCACCACCGCAGGGGTCCTCCTACGAGCAGTACTTC
>TRBJ2-5|TRBV29-1|.|.
CSVTGTQETQYF
TGCAGCGTTACAGGGACCCAAGAGACCCAGTACTTC
>TRBJ1-1|TRBV6-5|.|.
CASSPLGGTEAFF
TGTGCCAGCAGCCCGCTAGGGGGAACTGAAGCTTTCTTT
>TRBJ2-2|TRBV19|once|TRBD2
CASSKGTSGRSAGELFF
TGTGCCAGTAGTAAGGGGACTAGCGGGAGGAGCGCCGGGGAGCTGTTTTTT
>TRBJ1-3|TRBV30|.|.
CAWSRQAGNTIYF
TGTGCCTGGAGTCGGCAGGCTGGAAACACCATATATTTT
>TRBJ1-2|TRBV29-1|.|TRBD1
CSVEGKERFEGAWGYTF
TGCAGCGTTGAAGGGAAAGAGAGATTTGAGGGGGCGTGGGGCTACACCTTC
>TRBJ1-5|TRBV5-4|once|.
CASSSGVHTSNQPQHF
TGTGCCAGCAGCTCAGGGGTTCACACTAGCAATCAGCCCCAGCATTTT
>TRBJ2-7|TRBV11-2|.|TRBD1
CASSPDRGPYEQYF
TGTGCCAGCAGCCCGGACAGGGGTCCCTACGAGCAGTACTTC
>TRBJ2-1|TRBV7-2|.|.
CASSLDRSYNEQFF
TGTGCCAGCAGCTTAGACAGGAGCTACAATGAGCAGTTCTTC
>TRBJ2-2|TRBV9|.|TRBD1
CASSGSGTGVTGELFF
TGTGCCAGCAGCGGCAGCGGGACAGGGGTCACCGGGGAGCTGTTTTTT
>TRBJ2-7|TRBV2|.|.
CANVLGLGKNSVSYEQYF
TGTGCCAACGTGTTAGGACTTGGAAAGAATTCCGTCTCCTACGAGCAGTACTTC
>TRBJ2-1|TRBV14|.|.
CASSQAVGTRDEQFF
TGTGCCAGCAGCCAAGCAGTTGGAACGAGGGATGAGCAGTTCTTC
>TRBJ2-1|TRBV15|.|TRBD2
CATSSVRGDHNEQFF
TGTGCCACCAGCAGTGTTCGGGGGGACCATAATGAGCAGTTCTTC
>TRBJ2-3|TRBV5-4|once|TRBD2
CASSFKLAGGADTQYF
TGTGCCAGCAGCTTCAAACTAGCGGGGGGGGCTGATACGCAGTATTTT
>TRBJ1-2|TRBV25-1|.|TRBD1
CASSAGQGGNGYTF
TGTGCCAGCAGTGCCGGACAGGGGGGTAATGGCTACACCTTC
>TRBJ1-4|TRBV27|.|.
CASSAGRNNEKLFF
TGTGCCAGCAGTGCCGGGAGAAATAATGAAAAACTGTTTTTT
>TRBJ1-1|TRBV6-5|.|.
CASRRQNTEAFF
TGTGCCAGCAGAAGACAGAACACTGAAGCTTTCTTT
>TRBJ2-5|TRBV1|.|.
CTSSPYPQGRARETQYF
TGCACCAGCAGCCCGTACCCGCAGGGGCGAGCTCGGGAGACCCAGTACTTC
>TRBJ2-6|TRBV7-9|.|.
CASSPTTLGANVLTF
TGTGCCAGCAGCCCGACTACACTTGGGGCCAACGTCCTGACTTTC
>TRBJ2-1|TRBV2|once|TRBD2
CARRTSGRARNEQFF
TGTGCCAGAAGGACTAGCGGGAGGGCCAGGAATGAGCAGTTCTTC
>TRBJ2-3|TRBV29-1|.|TRBD2
CSVVSGGYTDTQYF
TGCAGCGTTGTTTCGGGAGGATACACAGATACGCAGTATTTT
>TRBJ1-5|TRBV15|.|TRBD1
CATSRDRQGSLSNQPQHF
TGTGCCACCAGCAGAGATCGACAGGGAAGTCTTAGCAATCAGCCCCAGCATTTT
>TRBJ1-2|TRBV5-4|.|.
CASTTPGLIGYTF
TGTGCCAGCACCACCCCCGGTCTTATAGGCTACACCTTC
>TRBJ2-2|TRBV5-1|.|TRBD2
CASSAGLANTGELFF
TGCGCCAGCAGCGCGGGACTAGCGAACACCGGGGAGCTGTTTTTT
>TRBJ1-5|TRBV4-1|.|.
CASSQVQNNQPQHF
TGCGCCAGCAGCCAAGTTCAGAACAATCAGCCCCAGCATTTT
>TRBJ2-1|TRBV18|.|TRBD2
CASSPGLADTYNEQFF
TGTGCCAGCTCACCCGGACTAGCGGATACTTACAATGAGCAGTTCTTC
>TRBJ2-7|TRBV6-5|.|.
CASRLADAYEQYF
TGTGCCAGCAGACTAGCAGACGCCTACGAGCAGTACTTC
>TRBJ1-2|TRBV5-4|.|.
CASTQDRGYGYTF
TGTGCCAGCACCCAGGACCGGGGCTATGGCTACACCTTC
>TRBJ1-3|TRBV19|.|.
CASSAQSSGNTIYF
TGTGCCAGTAGTGCACAGAGCTCTGGAAACACCATATATTTT
>TRBJ1-2|TRBV7-3|.|TRBD1
CASSLDRGSGYTF
TGTGCCAGCAGCCTGGACAGGGGAAGCGGCTACACCTTC
>TRBJ2-7|TRBV27|.|TRBD2
CASRQREVSYEQYF
TGTGCCAGCAGACAGCGGGAGGTCTCCTACGAGCAGTACTTC
>TRBJ1-2|TRBV27|.|.
CASSTRGGGYGYTF
TGTGCCAGCAGTACCCGAGGGGGGGGCTATGGCTACACCTTC
>TRBJ1-1|TRBV19|.|TRBD1
CASMGTGQGTEAFF
TGTGCCAGTATGGGGACAGGGCAAGGGACTGAAGCTTTCTTT
>TRBJ1-1|TRBV6-4|.|TRBD1
CASSPTGETEAFF
TGTGCCAGCAGCCCTACAGGGGAGACTGAAGCTTTCTTT
>TRBJ2-4|TRBV15|.|TRBD2
CATSSQLAGGIRGDIQYF
TGTGCCACCAGCAGTCAGCTAGCGGGAGGGATAAGGGGGGACATTCAGTACTTC
>TRBJ1-1|TRBV23-1|.|.
CASGSGGSMNTEAFF
TGCGCCAGCGGCTCCGGGGGGAGCATGAACACTGAAGCTTTCTTT
>TRBJ1-5|TRBV7-9|.|TRBD1
CASSSRDSNQPQHF
TGTGCCAGCAGCTCCCGGGACAGTAATCAGCCCCAGCATTTT
>TRBJ1-2|TRBV13|.|.
CASSPLNGFRGYTF
TGTGCCAGCAGCCCCCTGAACGGTTTTCGGGGCTACACCTTC
>TRBJ2-3|TRBV28|.|.
CASRRGGTDTQYF
TGTGCCAGCAGGCGCGGGGGCACAGATACGCAGTATTTT
>TRBJ2-3|TRBV30|.|TRBD2
CAWASSSGNTDTQYF
TGTGCCTGGGCGTCGTCTAGCGGGAACACAGATACGCAGTATTTT
>TRBJ1-5|TRBV28|.|.
CASSLTGIRNQPQHF
TGTGCCAGCAGTTTAACAGGGATCAGGAATCAGCCCCAGCATTTT
>TRBJ2-7|TRBV2|.|.
CASSPDNSYEQYF
TGTGCCAGCAGCCCGGACAATTCCTACGAGCAGTACTTC
>TRBJ2-1|TRBV5-1|.|TRBD1
CASSLVDRERGQFF
TGCGCCAGCAGCTTGGTAGACAGGGAAAGAGGGCAGTTCTTC
>TRBJ1-1|TRBV27|.|TRBD1
CASFDRGREAFF
TGTGCCAGCTTTGACAGGGGGCGCGAAGCTTTCTTT
>TRBJ2-3|TRBV4-1|.|TRBD2
CASSLSSGRVDTQYF
TGCGCCAGCAGCCTTTCTAGCGGGAGGGTAGATACGCAGTATTTT
>TRBJ2-2|TRBV10-3|.|.
CATLDRARGRGELFF
TGTGCCACCCTGGACCGGGCCCGGGGTAGGGGGGAGCTGTTTTTT
>TRBJ1-2|TRBV30|.|TRBD1
CAWSVLGPTGGLYGYTF
TGTGCCTGGAGTGTACTTGGTCCGACAGGGGGCTTATATGGCTACACCTTC
>TRBJ1-2|TRBV7-9|.|.
CASSSDSRRGYTF
TGTGCCAGCAGCTCCGATTCCCGCCGGGGCTACACCTTC
>TRBJ2-1|TRBV5-4|once|TRBD2
CASSLELAGGPEQFF
TGTGCCAGCAGCTTGGAACTAGCGGGGGGGCCCGAGCAGTTCTTC